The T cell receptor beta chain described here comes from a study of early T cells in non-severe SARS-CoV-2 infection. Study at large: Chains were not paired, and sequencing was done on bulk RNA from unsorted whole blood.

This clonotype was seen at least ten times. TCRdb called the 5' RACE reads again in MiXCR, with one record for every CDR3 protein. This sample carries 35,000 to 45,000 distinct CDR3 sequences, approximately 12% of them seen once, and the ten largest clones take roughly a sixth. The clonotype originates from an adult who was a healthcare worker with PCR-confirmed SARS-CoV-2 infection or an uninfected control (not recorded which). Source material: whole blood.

This CDR3 is CSARPGQGQETQYF. CDR3 nucleotide sequence: TGCAGTGCTAGACCCGGACAGGGCCAAGAGACCCAGTACTTC. The chain recombines TRBV20-1 with TRBJ2-5, with TRBD1 matching over 8 bases. V was clipped by 2 bases and J by 1 base; unmatched bases: 3. This CDR3 region has 14 residues. CDR1 is DFQATT, CDR2 SNEGSKA, per germline (reference sequence).